The 16 T cell receptor beta chains presented below share a single source sample, sequenced in a study of a mutant IDH1 vaccine in newly diagnosed glioma (dated by TCRdb to the early 2020s). Libraries came from the immunoSEQ multiplex PCR assay. TCRdb obtained this table from immuneACCESS and retained in-frame rearrangements with V and J assigned. These tables miss some clones; where compared with another copy, unresolved V genes account for less than half of the shortfall, and the remainder is unexplained. The sample table records nearly 55,000 clones; over 70% of these occur just once. Of the sample, around 3.4% is held by the ten largest clones. Their antigens are not known. This specimen's time point label, interpreted: week 5, during vaccination. A 20-mer mutant IDH1 peptide at 300 micrograms in Montanide made up each vaccine dose, which was injected subcutaneously together with topical imiquimod.

The source was PBMCs, collected from a glioma patient whose treatment included an IDH1 peptide vaccine. The receptors come from a man aged 30-40 years with glioma.

V gene TRBV10-2 combines with J gene TRBJ2-7; TRBD1 is a possible D gene (6 bases). The CDR3 runs 14 residues. V lost 7 bases and J 2 bases, leaving 15 bases between the germline ends. Germline V gives CDR1 WSHSY, CDR2 SAAADI. CDR3 nucleotide sequence: TGCGCCAGCATGCTGGACAGCTACCCCTACGAGCAGTACTTC. Protein product: CASMLDSYPYEQYF.

This chain joins TRBV7-8 and TRBJ2-4; the match to TRBD1 covers 9 bases. After removal of 5 bases from V and 16 bases from J, the junction contained 9 bases not matched to a gene. The germline CDR1 and CDR2 sequences are SGHVS and FQNEAQ. The CDR3 totals 12 residues. CDR3 in amino acids: CASSLSRDRVYF. DNA for the CDR3: TGTGCCAGCAGCCTCTCACGGGACAGGGTCTACTTC.

This rearrangement joins TRBV4-2 to TRBJ2-1, with D possibly matching TRBD2 (6 bases). Germline CDR1 is LGHNA and CDR2 is YNFKEQ. V lost 2 bases, J lost 7 bases, and 15 bases lay in between. The CDR3 totals 15 residues. The chain's CDR3 is CASSQTTNAGNEQFF. DNA for the CDR3: TGTGCCAGCAGCCAAACGACAAACGCGGGGAATGAGCAGTTCTTC.

The chain joins TRBV6-5 to TRBJ1-5; a weak D match, TRBD1 (5 bases). This CDR3 spans 13 amino acids. V was clipped by 5 bases and J by 6 bases, with 11 bases between them. CDR1 MNHEY and CDR2 SVGAGI come from the germline V gene. CDR3 nucleotide sequence: TGTGCCAGCAGTACGGCAGGGAGTCAGCCCCAGCATTTT. Amino acid sequence: CASSTAGSQPQHF.

This clone appeared a single time. The chain links TRBV11-2 to TRBJ2-3; possibly TRBD1 for D (6 bases). CDR3 length: 14 amino acids. Trimming stripped 3 bases from V and 8 bases from J, with 15 bases between. Germline V gene data show CDR1 as SGHAT and CDR2 as FQNNGV. CDR3 sequence reads: CASSLQTLGGTQYF. The DNA for the CDR3 is TGTGCCAGCAGCTTGCAGACCTTAGGGGGTACGCAGTATTTT.

The chain combines TRBV20-1 with TRBJ2-3, with D perhaps matching TRBD1 or TRBD2 (5 bases each). V lost 6 bases to trimming and J lost 5 bases, with 9 bases between them. Germline V gene sequence: CDR1 DFQATT, CDR2 SNEGSKA (reference sequence). This CDR3 comprises 11 residues. CDR3 residues: CSAGVEDTQYF. CDR3 nucleotide sequence: TGCAGTGCGGGGGTTGAAGATACGCAGTATTTT.

The chain uses TRBV18 and TRBJ1-5, with a possible D match to TRBD1 (5 bases). The CDR3 is 13 residues long. V lost 4 bases to trimming and J lost 6 bases, with 10 bases between them. Germline lookup yields CDR1 KGHSH and CDR2 LQKENI. CDR3 residues: CASSLQGGQPQHF. CDR3 DNA: TGTGCCAGCTCACTTCAGGGTGGTCAGCCCCAGCATTTT.

V gene TRBV2 combines with J gene TRBJ2-2, with no clear D. V was clipped by 1 base and J by 1 base, with 7 bases between them. This CDR3 has 15 residues. Germline V CDR1 and CDR2: SNHLY, FYNNEI. The CDR3 DNA reads as TGTGCCAGCAGTGAAGTTGCAGGGAACACCGGGGAGCTGTTTTTT. Protein sequence: CASSEVAGNTGELFF.

In its sample, this clone was seen once. V gene TRBV5-1 combines with J gene TRBJ2-2; 7 bases map to TRBD2. The V segment lost 3 bases and the J segment 6 bases; nucleotides outside the gene matches: 8. This CDR3 is 15 amino acids long. Germline loops: CDR1 SGHRS, CDR2 YFSETQ. The CDR3 nucleotides read TGCGCCAGCAGCTCCCTCCCCGGGGGGTCCGGGGAGCTGTTTTTT. It translates to CASSSLPGGSGELFF.

V usage is TRBV29-1 and J usage is TRBJ2-6; TRBD1 aligns across 11 bases. CDR3 size: 16 residues. Per the germline V gene, CDR1 is SQVTM and CDR2 is ANQGSEA. Losses at the gene ends were 6 bases for V and 3 bases for J; bases not matched to a gene: 7. In DNA, the CDR3 is TGCAGCGTGGCGAGGACAGGGGGCGATGGGGCCAACGTCCTGACTTTC. Translating gives CSVARTGGDGANVLTF.

The genes are TRBV2 and TRBJ2-7, with D perhaps matching TRBD1 or TRBD2 (5 bases each). Germline assignment: CDR1 SNHLY and CDR2 FYNNEI. V lost 3 bases to trimming and J lost 7 bases, with 16 bases between them. The CDR3 consists of 14 residues. This CDR3 reads CASSERGDLGEQYF. The CDR3 nucleotides read TGTGCCAGCAGTGAGAGGGGCGACCTGGGAGAGCAGTACTTC.

The V gene is TRBV15, the J gene TRBJ2-7; a weak D match, TRBD1 (6 bases). The CDR3 extends over 16 amino acids. The germline V gene has CDR1 LNHNV and CDR2 YYDKDF (reference sequence). The V end lost 6 bases, the J end lost 3 bases, and 21 bases lay between the germline ends. The CDR3 DNA is TGTGCCACCAGTCTAGATAGGGAGACAGGAAACTACGAGCAGTACTTC. This sequence encodes CATSLDRETGNYEQYF.

This sequence joins TRBV5-5 and TRBJ1-5, with no clear D. There are 15 residues in the CDR3. Trimming cost V 4 bases and J 3 bases, with 14 bases left between them. Germline CDR1 and CDR2: SGHKS and YYEKEE (reference sequence). The CDR3: CASSQDRALNQPQHF. CDR3 in DNA: TGTGCCAGCAGCCAAGACCGGGCCCTCAATCAGCCCCAGCATTTT.

J is TRBJ2-1 and V is TRBV7-7; TRBD2 is a possible D gene (6 bases). V was clipped by 5 bases and J by 14 bases, with 16 bases between them. The CDR3 covers 12 residues. Germline V gene sequence: CDR1 SSHAT, CDR2 FNYEAQ (reference sequence). The CDR3 DNA sequence: TGTGCCAGCAGCACAAATGGAGGGATTAAGTTCTTC. Protein product: CASSTNGGIKFF.

J is TRBJ1-1 and V is TRBV6-5; TRBD1 might be the D (5 bases). This CDR3 spans 12 amino acids. Germline values: CDR1 MNHEY, CDR2 SVGAGI. V gave up 3 bases and J gave up 7 bases, with 9 bases separating them. This chain's CDR3 is CASSYSGYEAFF. The DNA of the CDR3 is TGTGCCAGCAGTTATTCAGGGTATGAAGCTTTCTTT.

This chain uses TRBV20-1 with TRBJ2-5; D is undetermined. The CDR3 runs to 11 residues. CDR1 DFQATT and CDR2 SNEGSKA come from the germline V gene (reference sequence). The ends were cut back, 3 bases at V and 5 bases at J, with 7 bases in the middle. The CDR3 sequence is CSASFGETQYF. The CDR3 DNA follows: TGCAGTGCTAGTTTTGGGGAGACCCAGTACTTC.